This T cell receptor (beta chain) was identified during a study of blood T cell repertoires in COVID-19 (dated by TCRdb to 2019 to 2021). Background for the entire study: Collaborator samples came from the United States, Italy and Spain and covered acute and convalescent phases of COVID-19. Sample metadata almost always included a de-identified subject ID, COVID-19 status, age in years and sex. A freely available public database, intended as a resource for researchers studying the immune response to SARS-CoV-2, is where the repertoires were released. The dataset comprised deeply sampled blood TCRbeta repertoires from subjects exposed to, actively infected with, or recovered from COVID-19. Where available, HLA class I and class II types were taken from metadata supplied by the sample provider and were not determined by assay-based typing. The prospective study material was composed of cDNA or gDNA derived from T cells, B-cell-depleted T cells, or PBMCs. Samples were obtained from the ongoing ImmuneRACE study (first 160 participants) and from 1,254 subjects provided by 6 global collaborators.

TCRbeta CDR3 regions were amplified from genomic DNA using the immunoSEQ Assay, a bias-controlled multiplex PCR. Per the source publication's procedure: Within the assay, amplification of reference gene primers was used to estimate how many nucleated cells each sample contained. To quantify the absolute abundance of each unique TCRbeta CDR3 rearrangement, sequence reads were collapsed and filtered. For each sample, productive Simpson clonality was calculated as the square root of Simpson's diversity index over productive rearrangements. The immuneACCESS repertoire file appears here via TCRdb, limited to in-frame rearrangements. These files lack a portion of the clones; in checked studies, under half of the deficit traces to unresolved V genes, and the cause of the others is not known. Clone size and V and J calls were adopted from that table, with D and trimming inferred from the DNA. Within this sample are about 310,000 clones, with 90% of them counted one time only. Under 3% of the sample lies in the top ten.

In Seattle, one collaborating source enrolled patients while the infection was active and tracked those patients longitudinally over the course of disease. Collaborating institutions collected whole blood in K2EDTA tubes following their own protocols. For TCRbeta analysis, collaborators shipped samples in one of three forms: frozen whole blood, isolated PBMCs, or DNA extracted from either of those sample types. This clone was seen a single time. The target of this receptor is not known. The record has no base qualities; no much larger clone is one base away. Study-wide conclusions, independent of this receptor: How much clinical and demographic metadata was included differed by source and by participant, and the metadata was provided uncurated.

Measured from the cysteine to the phenylalanine, the CDR3 is 13 residues long. The DNA shown is the 39-base CDR3, in frame from base 1. Ends trimmed: V by 3 bases, J by 4 bases; bases unmatched to a gene: 1. CDR1 MGHRA and CDR2 YSYEKL are derived from the germline V gene. Sequences were obtained from peripheral blood. Rearrangement joined TRBV4-1 to TRBJ2-3, and 7 junctional nucleotides match TRBD1. The source is a woman between 25 and 40 years old with COVID-19, enrolled during active disease. Here the CDR3 is given as CASSQTGSDTQYF. Here is the DNA: TGCGCCAGCAGCCAGACAGGGTCAGATACGCAGTATTTT.